What follows are 21 T cell receptor beta chains derived from one specimen sequenced in a study of circulating and synovial CD4+ cells in juvenile arthritis. Measured with immunoSEQ multiplex PCR; TCRdb has only the in-frame clones, and not every one. The sample yields approximately 16,000 clones, 90% to 95% seen once. The sequenced sample was CD4+ T cells from blood. These receptors all come from a human donor with juvenile idiopathic arthritis.

This chain joins TRBV7-9 and TRBJ1-2, with D maybe TRBD1 (6 bases). V lost 5 bases and J 1 base, leaving 8 bases between the germline ends. Germline assignment: CDR1 SEHNR and CDR2 FQNEAQ (reference sequence). The length of the CDR3 is 13 residues. CDR3 in amino acids: CASSHRVNYGYTF. The CDR3 DNA reads TGTGCCAGCAGCCACAGGGTTAACTATGGCTACACCTTC.

The CDR3 protein is CATSRVGTGVEPQHF. CDR3 nucleotides: TGTGCCACCAGCAGAGTTGGGACAGGGGTAGAGCCCCAGCATTTT. The chain joins TRBV15 to TRBJ1-5; 10 bases are a match to TRBD1. Trimming cost V 1 base and J 8 bases; bases outside gene matches: 5. The CDR3 is 15 residues long. Looked up from germline, CDR1 is LNHNV and CDR2 is YYDKDF (reference sequence).

The chain joins TRBV7-9 to TRBJ2-7; maybe TRBD1 (6 bases). Germline V lookup: CDR1 SEHNR, CDR2 FQNEAQ (reference sequence). The CDR3 is 19 residues long. The V end was cut by 4 bases, the J end by 2 bases, with 27 bases between. CDR3 bases: TGTGCCAGCAGCTCCCTCACCACCAGGGGATTGGGAAGGGCCTACGAGCAGTACTTC. Translation gives CASSSLTTRGLGRAYEQYF.

The J gene is TRBJ2-5, the V gene TRBV7-2, with TRBD1 matching over 9 bases. The CDR3 has 15 residues. CDR1 and CDR2 from the germline V gene are SGHTA and FQGNSA. Losses at the gene ends were 0 bases for V and 5 bases for J; bases not matched to a gene: 4. The CDR3 here is CASSLATGGWETQYF. Here the CDR3 DNA reads TGTGCCAGCAGCTTAGCGACAGGGGGATGGGAGACCCAGTACTTC.

The chain is built from TRBV18 and TRBJ2-5, with 8 nucleotides matching TRBD1. The CDR3 sequence is 15 residues long. With V trimmed by 4 bases and J by 3 bases, 7 bases remained unmatched. Germline V gives CDR1 KGHSH, CDR2 LQKENI. CDR3 protein: CASSLTGQAEETQYF. CDR3 nucleotides: TGTGCCAGCTCACTGACGGGACAGGCCGAAGAGACCCAGTACTTC.

The chain recombines TRBV7-3 with TRBJ2-5; D remains ambiguous. Germline CDR1 and CDR2: SGHTA and FQGTGA. Trimming left V 4 bases short and J 1 base short, with 7 bases between. CDR3 length: 13 residues. The CDR3 sequence: CASSSNPQETQYF. The CDR3, as DNA: TGTGCCAGCAGCTCCAATCCCCAAGAGACCCAGTACTTC.

The chain employs TRBV5-4 and TRBJ1-2; D is possibly TRBD1 (6 bases). Trimming removed 0 bases at V and 6 bases at J, with 9 bases between. The CDR3 contains 13 residues. The germline V gene has CDR1 SGHNT and CDR2 YYREEE (reference sequence). The CDR3 loop is CASSLDRVNGYTF. In DNA, the CDR3 is TGTGCCAGCAGCTTGGACAGGGTCAATGGCTACACCTTC.

J is TRBJ2-7 and V is TRBV19; 7 nucleotides match TRBD2. In germline, CDR1 is LNHDA, CDR2 SQIVND (reference sequence). V lost 5 bases to trimming and J lost 2 bases; unmatched junction nucleotides: 9. The CDR3 is 15 residues long. This CDR3 reads CASSLPLAATYEQYF. The CDR3 nucleotides read TGTGCCAGTAGTCTTCCCCTAGCGGCAACCTACGAGCAGTACTTC.

The chain couples TRBV7-2 to TRBJ1-2; weak D call: TRBD1 (6 bases). From germline, CDR1 is SGHTA and CDR2 FQGNSA. Deletions cut 4 bases from V and 4 bases from J, with 22 bases between. The length of the CDR3 is 17 residues. For the CDR3, the DNA is TGTGCCAGCAGCTCCCGACAAGGGACACAGGGCGGCTATGGCTACACCTTC. Protein product: CASSSRQGTQGGYGYTF.

This clone was picked up one time. The chain employs TRBV30 and TRBJ2-1, with 8 positions matching TRBD2. The CDR3 has 15 amino acids. Germline CDR1 reads GTSNPN; CDR2 reads SVGIG (reference sequence). Unmatched junction bases numbered 12, after V lost 0 bases and J lost 11 bases. The CDR3: CAWSVIQRGGGKQFF. As DNA, the CDR3 is TGTGCCTGGAGTGTAATTCAGAGGGGCGGGGGGAAGCAGTTCTTC.

The chain joins TRBV2 to TRBJ2-6; D not certain. The CDR3 is 13 amino acids. From germline, CDR1 is SNHLY and CDR2 FYNNEI. V lost 5 bases and J 0 bases, leaving 2 bases between the germline ends. CDR3 sequence reads: CASSYSGANVLTF. The DNA of the CDR3 is TGTGCCAGCAGTTACTCTGGGGCCAACGTCCTGACTTTC.

The chain carries TRBV6-6 and TRBJ1-6; the D gene is possibly TRBD1 (6 bases). CDR3 length: 16 amino acids. CDR1 and CDR2 from the germline V gene are MNHNY and SVGAGI (reference sequence). V lost 3 bases to trimming and J lost 2 bases, with 11 bases between them. CDR3 sequence reads: CASSYGGATYNSPLHF. The CDR3 DNA reads as TGTGCCAGCAGTTATGGGGGGGCCACCTATAATTCACCCCTCCACTTT.

V is TRBV7-8 and J is TRBJ2-7; 9 nucleotides line up with TRBD1. This CDR3 region has 15 residues. The V gene end was trimmed by 6 bases and the J gene end by 1 base; junction bases not matched to a gene: 7. The V gene's germline CDR1 is SGHVS and CDR2 FQNEAQ. CDR3 sequence reads: CASRVSGTGSYEQYF. In nucleotides, the CDR3 is TGTGCCAGCAGAGTCTCCGGGACAGGGTCCTACGAGCAGTACTTC.

The rearrangement joins TRBV18 to TRBJ2-2; TRBD2 aligns across 8 bases. Germline V gives CDR1 KGHSH, CDR2 LQKENI. The CDR3 length is 15 residues. Germline trimming cut 3 bases from V and 5 bases from J; bases unmatched to any gene: 5. DNA for the CDR3: TGTGCCAGCTCACCGGGACTAGTTGGTACCGGGGAGCTGTTTTTT. Residues: CASSPGLVGTGELFF. The whole variable domain, filled in from reference TRBV18 and TRBJ2-2, reads NAGVMQNPRHLVRRRGQEARLRCSPMKGHSHVYWYRQLPEEGLKFMVYLQKENIIDESGMPKERFSAEFPKEGPSILRIQQVVRGDSAAYFCASSPGLVGTGELFFGEGSRLTVL.

The chain links TRBV19 to TRBJ1-1; D unclear. Trimming pared 6 bases from V and 0 bases from J, leaving 8 bases between. From germline, CDR1 is LNHDA and CDR2 SQIVND (reference sequence). The CDR3 spans 13 residues. CDR3 in DNA: TGTGCCAGTAGCTCGGGGTTGAACACTGAAGCTTTCTTT. This codes for CASSSGLNTEAFF.

The sample holds a few counts of this clone. V gene TRBV7-9 combines with J gene TRBJ1-4, with TRBD1 matching 9 bases. After removal of 3 bases from V and 15 bases from J, the junction contained 8 bases not matched to a gene. This CDR3 contains 13 residues. The V gene's germline CDR1 is SEHNR and CDR2 FQNEAQ (reference sequence). The CDR3 sequence is CASSFGDRGNMFF. The CDR3 nucleotides are TGTGCCAGCAGCTTCGGAGACAGGGGGAATATGTTTTTT.

V usage is TRBV6-5 and J usage is TRBJ1-2, with a weak D call TRBD1 (6 bases). The V gene's germline CDR1 is MNHEY and CDR2 SVGAGI. The CDR3 sequence is 13 residues long. V was clipped by 7 bases and J by 0 bases, with 9 bases between them. The CDR3 DNA is TGTGCCAGCACCAGGACAGCTAACTATGGCTACACCTTC. It yields the protein CASTRTANYGYTF.

This clone has just a few counts. This chain links TRBV5-1 with TRBJ2-4, with a weak D call TRBD1 (5 bases). CDR3 length equals 14 residues. In germline, CDR1 is SGHRS, CDR2 YFSETQ. V was cut by 5 bases and J by 5 bases, with 14 bases left in between. This CDR3 is CASRALDSQNIQYF. The DNA of the CDR3 is TGCGCCAGCAGAGCCCTAGACAGCCAAAACATTCAGTACTTC.

The chain combines TRBV4-2 with TRBJ2-1; TRBD2 aligns across 10 bases. CDR1 is LGHNA and CDR2 is YNFKEQ in the germline V gene. The length of the CDR3 is 15 residues. V trimming: 4 bases; J trimming: 6 bases; junction bases outside the gene matches: 6. The CDR3 protein is CASSPGSGRVNEQFF. The DNA of the CDR3 is TGTGCCAGCAGCCCGGGCAGCGGGAGGGTCAATGAGCAGTTCTTC.

The V call is TRBV6-1, the J call TRBJ1-5; D unclear. From germline, CDR1 is MNHNS and CDR2 SASEGT. The V end was cut by 1 base, the J end by 1 base, with 14 bases between. CDR3 length: 17 residues. For the CDR3, the DNA is TGTGCCAGCAGTGAAGGCACAGCGGGGAGGAGCAATCAGCCCCAGCATTTT. This codes for CASSEGTAGRSNQPQHF.

This chain links TRBV9 with TRBJ2-2; possible D gene TRBD2, 6 bases. The CDR3 has 16 residues. Trimming stripped 1 base from V and 6 bases from J, with 16 bases between. Germline V gene lookup returns CDR1 SGDLS and CDR2 YYNGEE. CDR3 protein: CASSVLLTRTAGELFF. The DNA of the CDR3 is TGTGCCAGCAGCGTATTATTGACTAGAACCGCCGGGGAGCTGTTTTTT.